A single sample is the source of the 15 T cell receptor beta chains below, sequenced in a study of graft-versus-host responses after intestinal transplantation. These receptors have no identified antigens. Produced via immunoSEQ multiplex PCR; TCRdb's table is partial and in-frame only. Among roughly 120,000 clones listed, over 75% were seen once. This material consisted of unstimulated CD4+ T cells sorted from spleen or lymph node cells, taken before intestinal transplant. These receptors originate from a human donor who received an intestinal transplant.

The chain joins TRBV4-1 to TRBJ1-4; D might be TRBD1 (5 bases). This CDR3 spans 14 amino acids. Trimming stripped 3 bases from V and 10 bases from J, with 15 bases between. From germline, CDR1 is MGHRA and CDR2 YSYEKL. As DNA, the CDR3 is TGCGCCAGCAGCCAGACAGTAGGGCTGGGAAAACTGTTTTTT. This encodes CASSQTVGLGKLFF.

This clone has only a few counts. This chain uses TRBV29-1 with TRBJ2-7; possible D gene TRBD2, 5 bases. Trimming cost V 2 bases and J 6 bases, with 23 bases left between them. The CDR3 has 16 residues. The germline V gene has CDR1 SQVTM and CDR2 ANQGSEA. The chain's CDR3 is CSVERADRLGSGEQYF. CDR3 DNA: TGCAGCGTTGAACGGGCAGACCGTCTAGGAAGCGGCGAGCAGTACTTC.

The CDR3 region has the DNA TGCGCCAGCAGCTTGTTCGGACTAGGGAAGGGGACCCAGTACTTC. Protein sequence: CASSLFGLGKGTQYF. This sequence joins TRBV5-1 and TRBJ2-5, with 7 positions matching TRBD2. Germline V gene lookup returns CDR1 SGHRS and CDR2 YFSETQ. CDR3 length: 15 amino acids. Trimming took 1 base from V and 7 from J; bases not matched to a gene: 10.

This clone was seen only once. V and J are TRBV12-5 and TRBJ1-2, with 7 bases aligning to TRBD1. CDR3 length equals 14 residues. The junction had 5 bases not matched to a gene; V was cut back by 5 bases and J by 2 bases. Germline V lookup: CDR1 LGHNT, CDR2 FRNRAP. CDR3 nucleotides: TGTGCTAGTGGTCCGAACAGGGGAAACTATGGCTACACCTTC. It is translated as CASGPNRGNYGYTF.

The gene calls are TRBV19 and TRBJ1-2; TRBD1 matches at 10 bases. Germline V gene data show CDR1 as LNHDA and CDR2 as SQIVND (reference sequence). The CDR3 is made up of 16 amino acids. Losses at the gene ends were 6 bases for V and 3 bases for J; bases not matched to a gene: 10. CDR3 amino acids: CASRRPGQGSHYGYTF. CDR3 in DNA: TGTGCCAGTAGGCGGCCGGGACAGGGGTCCCACTATGGCTACACCTTC.

The rearrangement uses TRBV6-6 and TRBJ1-3; D gene uncertain. Trimming removed 7 bases at V and 0 bases at J, with 13 bases between. Germline CDR1 reads MNHNY; CDR2 reads SVGAGI (reference sequence). The CDR3 has 15 residues. The CDR3 loop is CASNFGGNSGNTIYF. CDR3 sequence (DNA): TGTGCCAGCAATTTCGGCGGTAACTCTGGAAACACCATATATTTT.

This sequence joins TRBV29-1 and TRBJ2-2, with 8 bases fitting TRBD1. Germline CDR1 reads SQVTM; CDR2 reads ANQGSEA. The CDR3 is made up of 15 amino acids. J gave up 0 bases and V 5 bases, and 5 bases lay outside the gene matches. The CDR3 nucleotides are TGCAGCGTTCGAGAGGACAGGGCGAACACCGGGGAGCTGTTTTTT. The encoded protein is CSVREDRANTGELFF.

The chain is built from TRBV2 and TRBJ2-3, with D uncertain. In germline, CDR1 is SNHLY, CDR2 FYNNEI. The CDR3 spans 14 residues. Trimming cost V 8 bases and J 4 bases, with 16 bases left between them. CDR3 DNA: TGTGCCAGCTTAGATGCGGAGATAGCAGATACGCAGTATTTT. This gives the protein CASLDAEIADTQYF.

This chain joins TRBV4-3 and TRBJ1-2; weak D call: TRBD1 (6 bases). V lost 1 base, J lost 0 bases, and 12 bases lay in between. Germline CDR1 and CDR2: LGHNA and YSLEER. The length of the CDR3 is 16 residues. The CDR3 DNA reads TGCGCCAGCAGCCAAGTCGGGACACTTTCTAACTATGGCTACACCTTC. Protein product: CASSQVGTLSNYGYTF.

This chain uses TRBV5-1 with TRBJ2-2; 13 nucleotides line up with TRBD2. Germline V CDR1 and CDR2: SGHRS, YFSETQ. J was trimmed by 4 bases and V by 4 bases; bases with no gene match: 4. CDR3 length equals 16 residues. The CDR3 DNA sequence: TGCGCCAGCAGCCGACTAGCGGGGGGCCTCACCGGGGAGCTGTTTTTT. Protein sequence: CASSRLAGGLTGELFF. The whole variable domain, filled in from reference TRBV5-1 and TRBJ2-2, reads KAGVTQTPRYLIKTRGQQVTLSCSPISGHRSVSWYQQTPGQGLQFLFEYFSETQRNKGNFPGRFSGRQFSNSRSEMNVSTLELGDSALYLCASSRLAGGLTGELFFGEGSRLTVL.

This chain uses TRBV27 with TRBJ2-2; 9 positions match TRBD2. The length of the CDR3 is 17 residues. CDR1 MNHEY and CDR2 SMNVEV come from the germline V gene (reference sequence). V lost 0 bases and J lost 4; bases outside the gene matches: 6. CDR3 coding DNA: TGTGCCAGCAGTTTATCGGCGGGAGGGCTGTTCACCGGGGAGCTGTTTTTT. It codes for CASSLSAGGLFTGELFF.

This chain uses TRBV2 with TRBJ2-3; D is perhaps TRBD1 (6 bases). The CDR3 has 13 amino acids. In germline, CDR1 is SNHLY, CDR2 FYNNEI. Trimming left V 10 bases short and J 6 bases short, with 17 bases between. CDR3 loop: CATNRDLADTQYF. The CDR3 region has the DNA TGTGCCACCAACAGGGATCTTGCCGATACGCAGTATTTT.

The genes are TRBV7-2 and TRBJ1-1; D perhaps matches TRBD1 (6 bases). The ends were cut back, 4 bases at V and 2 bases at J, with 11 bases in the middle. This CDR3 has 14 amino acids. Germline V CDR1 and CDR2: SGHTA, FQGNSA. The CDR3 bases are TGTGCCAGCAGCTCAAACAGGGATAACACTGAAGCTTTCTTT. Protein sequence: CASSSNRDNTEAFF. Filled out from reference TRBV7-2 and TRBJ1-1, the complete variable domain reads GAGVSQSPSNKVTEKGKDVELRCDPISGHTALYWYRQSLGQGLEFLIYFQGNSAPDKSGLPSDRFSAERTGGSVSTLTIQRTQQEDSAVYLCASSSNRDNTEAFFGQGTRLTVV.

The CDR3 DNA reads as TGCGCCAGCAGCTTGGCGGGCAGGGGGGCCTCCTACAATGAGCAGTTCTTC. This codes for CASSLAGRGASYNEQFF. The rearrangement uses TRBV5-1 and TRBJ2-1; D perhaps matches TRBD1 (7 bases). The ends were cut back, 0 bases at V and 0 bases at J, with 13 bases in the middle. The germline V gene has CDR1 SGHRS and CDR2 YFSETQ. The CDR3 sequence is 17 residues long. The full variable domain, in which reference TRBV5-1 and TRBJ2-1 provide the parts outside the CDR3, is KAGVTQTPRYLIKTRGQQVTLSCSPISGHRSVSWYQQTPGQGLQFLFEYFSETQRNKGNFPGRFSGRQFSNSRSEMNVSTLELGDSALYLCASSLAGRGASYNEQFFGPGTRLTVL.

This clone has just one count. The chain recombines TRBV5-1 with TRBJ1-4; 7 nucleotides agree with TRBD1. Germline CDR1 and CDR2: SGHRS and YFSETQ. This CDR3 region has 15 residues. V was clipped by 4 bases and J by 10 bases; unmatched bases: 13. DNA of the CDR3: TGCGCCAGCAGCGTTGAGAACAGGGGATCGGGAAAACTGTTTTTT. It codes for CASSVENRGSGKLFF.